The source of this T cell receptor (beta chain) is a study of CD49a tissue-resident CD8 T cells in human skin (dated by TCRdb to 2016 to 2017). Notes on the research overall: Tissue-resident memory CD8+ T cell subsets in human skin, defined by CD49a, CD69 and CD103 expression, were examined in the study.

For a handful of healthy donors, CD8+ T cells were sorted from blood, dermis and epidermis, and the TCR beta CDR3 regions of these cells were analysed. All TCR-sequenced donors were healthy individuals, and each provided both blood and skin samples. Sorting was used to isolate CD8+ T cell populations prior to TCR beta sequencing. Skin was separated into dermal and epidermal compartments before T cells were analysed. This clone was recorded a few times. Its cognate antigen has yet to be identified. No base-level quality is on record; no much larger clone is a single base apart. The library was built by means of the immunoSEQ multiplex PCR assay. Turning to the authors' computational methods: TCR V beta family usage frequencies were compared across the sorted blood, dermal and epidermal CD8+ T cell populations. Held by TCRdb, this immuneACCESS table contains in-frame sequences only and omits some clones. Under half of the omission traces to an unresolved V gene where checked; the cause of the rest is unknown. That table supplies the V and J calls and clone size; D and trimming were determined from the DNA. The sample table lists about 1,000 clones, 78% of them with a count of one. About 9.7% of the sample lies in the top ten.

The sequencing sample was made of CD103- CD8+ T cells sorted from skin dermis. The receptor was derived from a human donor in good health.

CDR3 sequence: CASSHTGQGYGYTF. The DNA is TGCGCCAGCAGCCACACAGGACAGGGCTATGGCTACACCTTC. The sequence joins TRBV4-3 to TRBJ1-2, and 8 junctional nucleotides match TRBD1. According to the germline V gene, CDR1 reads LGHNA and CDR2 reads YSLEER. The CDR3 goes from the cysteine to the phenylalanine over 14 residues. Only CDR3 DNA is held: 42 bases, read in frame from base 1. The germline V and J ends show losses of 3 bases and 4 bases respectively, and no gene match explains 4 bases of the junction.